The 14 T cell receptor beta chains reported below all come from one sample, sequenced in a study of post-analysis software for immune sequencing data (dated by TCRdb to 2015 to 2017). The library was generated by PCR. The instrument given in TCRdb is Illumina HiSeq 2500. Unique molecular identifiers were incorporated into TCR beta cDNA libraries to reduce PCR and sequencing biases. Using fastp trimming at Q25 and MiXCR clonotype assembly, TCRdb reanalyzed the public sequencing data and kept in-frame beta chains. Identical CDR3 protein sequences are pooled into one entry, listed with their most common genes and DNA. A total of roughly 160,000 distinct CDR3 sequences appear in this sample, under 40% of them only once. Clones ranked in the top ten supply under 30% of the sample. Reading the label with the study, this specimen's time point is: second blood draw from one MS patient after hematopoietic stem cell transplantation.

This sample comprised blood, obtained after autologous hematopoietic stem cell transplantation. The receptors originated from a girl aged 5 to 17 with multiple sclerosis. Donor details come from another sample of the same person, matched by shared clones.

J is TRBJ2-7 and V is TRBV6-2 or TRBV6-3; 8 nucleotides match TRBD1. Germline V CDR1 and CDR2: MNHEY, SVGEGT. The ends lost 7 bases at V and 4 bases at J; junction bases unmatched: 12. This CDR3 is built from 15 residues. CDR3 in amino acids: CASTLPQGASYEQYF. Written as DNA, the CDR3 is TGTGCCAGCACCTTACCCCAGGGGGCTTCTTACGAGCAGTACTTC.

This clonotype was observed a handful of times. The chain recombines TRBV29-1 with TRBJ2-1; TRBD2 matches at 7 bases. Germline V gives CDR1 SQVTM, CDR2 ANQGSEA. The CDR3 runs to 11 residues. After removal of 3 bases from V and 13 bases from J, the junction contained 6 bases not matched to a gene. CDR3 in DNA: TGCAGCGTTGAGGTACTAGCGAACCAGTTCTTC. It codes for CSVEVLANQFF.

V gene TRBV5-1 combines with J gene TRBJ2-7; TRBD2 agrees at 7 bases. In germline, CDR1 is SGHRS, CDR2 YFSETQ. This CDR3 contains 13 residues. The trim removed 3 bases at V and 2 bases at J, leaving 2 bases unmatched. This CDR3 is CASSSSGAYEQYF. Here the CDR3 DNA reads TGCGCCAGCAGCTCCAGCGGGGCCTACGAGCAGTACTTC.

This rearrangement joins TRBV6-2 or TRBV6-3 to TRBJ1-1; D unresolved. Germline CDR1 MNHEY, CDR2 SVGEGT. The length of the CDR3 is 17 residues. Trimming removed 5 bases at V and 4 bases at J, with 23 bases between. The CDR3: CASSPPDKNPRITEAFF. DNA of the CDR3: TGTGCCAGCAGTCCACCTGACAAGAACCCAAGAATCACTGAAGCTTTCTTT.

About this clonotype itself: Being one base from a much bigger clone, this may be a read error. The chain has TRBV11-1 and TRBJ2-1, with 7 nucleotides matching TRBD1. CDR3 length: 13 amino acids. V lost 5 bases and J lost 10; bases outside the gene matches: 8. Germline V CDR1 and CDR2: SGHAT, FQDESV (reference sequence). The CDR3 DNA reads TGTGCCAGCAGCCCGGACAGGTCCTACGAGCAGTTCTTC. Encoded protein: CASSPDRSYEQFF.

This chain links TRBV4-1 with TRBJ2-3, with D hard to call. CDR1 and CDR2 (germline): MGHRA, YSYEKL. Trimming took off 0 bases at V and 4 bases at J, with 17 bases between the two ends. The CDR3 is 17 amino acids. The CDR3 DNA sequence: TGCGCCAGCAGCCAAGATAACCAGGACCTGGAACCAGATACGCAGTATTTT. It specifies CASSQDNQDLEPDTQYF.

J is TRBJ2-1 and V is TRBV16; 10 nucleotides line up with TRBD2. V gave up 4 bases and J gave up 6 bases; unmatched junction bases: 9. There are 16 residues in the CDR3. Germline CDR1 reads KGHSY; CDR2 reads FQNENV. The CDR3 region has the DNA TGTGCCAGCAGCCGCAGGCAAGCGGGGGGGGTCAATGAGCAGTTCTTC. As protein: CASSRRQAGGVNEQFF.

This clonotype was detected a few times. This rearrangement joins TRBV5-6 to TRBJ1-4; unclear D gene. The CDR3 has 14 amino acids. In germline, CDR1 is SGHDT, CDR2 YYEEEE. V was pared by 2 bases and J by 2 bases, with 7 bases between. The CDR3 region is CASSFLQTNEKLFF. The DNA for the CDR3 is TGTGCCAGCAGCTTTTTACAGACTAATGAAAAACTGTTTTTT.

This clonotype has a handful of counts. The gene calls are TRBV28 and TRBJ1-4; TRBD1 matches 7 bases. V lost 4 bases to trimming and J lost 3 bases; unmatched junction nucleotides: 5. The CDR3 is 15 amino acids. CDR1 is MDHEN, CDR2 SYDVKM, per germline. This CDR3 is CASSSSTGPNEKLFF. In nucleotides, the CDR3 is TGTGCCAGCAGTTCCTCGACAGGGCCTAATGAAAAACTGTTTTTT.

V and J are TRBV20-1 and TRBJ1-2, with 8 nucleotides matching TRBD1. Germline CDR1 DFQATT, CDR2 SNEGSKA (reference sequence). The CDR3 loop spans 13 amino acids. V lost 6 bases to trimming and J lost 8 bases; unmatched junction nucleotides: 11. DNA of the CDR3: TGCAGTGCCCGTCGGTTCAGGGGGCCAGGCTACACCTTC. This codes for CSARRFRGPGYTF.

This clonotype was found a few times. The V gene is TRBV4-3, the J gene TRBJ2-1, with a weak D call TRBD2 (5 bases). The CDR3 contains 17 residues. Deletions cut 0 bases from V and 0 bases from J, with 12 bases between. Per germline, CDR1 LGHNA and CDR2 YSLEER. The CDR3 is CASSQDPPGSSYNEQFF. As DNA, the CDR3 is TGCGCCAGCAGCCAAGACCCCCCGGGGAGCTCCTACAATGAGCAGTTCTTC.

The J gene is TRBJ2-7, the V gene TRBV5-5; TRBD2 matches at 11 bases. The CDR3 is made up of 18 amino acids. The V gene end was trimmed by 0 bases and the J gene end by 0 bases; junction bases not matched to a gene: 8. Per germline, CDR1 SGHKS and CDR2 YYEKEE (reference sequence). The CDR3 loop reads CASSLAPFTSGGSYEQYF. Here the CDR3 DNA reads TGTGCCAGCAGCTTGGCGCCCTTCACTAGCGGGGGCTCCTACGAGCAGTACTTC.

The gene calls are TRBV4-2 and TRBJ2-3; D call uncertain. The V end lost 2 bases, the J end lost 1 base, and 13 bases lay between the germline ends. The CDR3 totals 16 residues. Looked up from germline, CDR1 is LGHNA and CDR2 is YNFKEQ. As DNA, the CDR3 is TGTGCCAGCAGCCAACGGCCTTTGACTCGCACAGATACGCAGTATTTT. Translation gives CASSQRPLTRTDTQYF.

The sample holds many counts of this clonotype. V gene TRBV10-3 combines with J gene TRBJ2-3, with TRBD2 as a possible D gene (6 bases). Germline lookup yields CDR1 ENHRY and CDR2 SYGVKD. The CDR3 loop spans 14 amino acids. Between the trimmed V and J ends, which lost 2 bases and 5 bases, there was a span of 11 bases. The CDR3 region is CAISEEGDLDTQYF. The CDR3 DNA is TGTGCCATCAGTGAGGAAGGGGACTTAGATACGCAGTATTTT.